Presented here are 30 T cell receptor beta chains from one specimen sequenced in a study of blood T cell repertoires in COVID-19. Sequencing used immunoSEQ multiplex PCR; TCRdb keeps in-frame clones, though not all of them. Found here are approximately 200,000 clones, around nine tenths of them singletons; the top ten hold roughly 2.5%. Specimen: peripheral blood. All receptors come from a woman aged 55-75 years with acute or convalescent COVID-19.

V usage is TRBV5-1 and J usage is TRBJ2-1; 9 nucleotides align to TRBD2. The germline CDR1 and CDR2 sequences are SGHRS and YFSETQ. The CDR3 is 15 amino acids. The V gene end was trimmed by 4 bases and the J gene end by 7 bases; junction bases not matched to a gene: 9. CDR3 sequence reads: CASSNRASGENEQFF. The CDR3 nucleotides are TGCGCCAGCAGCAATCGGGCTAGCGGGGAGAATGAGCAGTTCTTC.

V gene TRBV10-1 combines with J gene TRBJ2-1; 9 bases agree with TRBD2. CDR1 is WNHNN and CDR2 is SYGVQD in the germline V gene (reference sequence). The CDR3 covers 14 residues. Trimming removed 6 bases from V and 6 bases from J; junction bases left unmatched: 6. This chain's CDR3 is CASSGTSRGNEQFF. CDR3 nucleotides: TGCGCCAGCAGCGGGACTAGCCGGGGCAATGAGCAGTTCTTC.

The chain uses TRBV6-1 and TRBJ1-5; D unclear. The CDR3 loop spans 14 amino acids. V shed 2 bases and J shed 4 bases, with 9 bases lying between them. Germline CDR1 MNHNS, CDR2 SASEGT. For the CDR3, the DNA is TGTGCCAGCAGTGAAATCATGACAAATCAGCCCCAGCATTTT. This sequence encodes CASSEIMTNQPQHF.

The chain recombines TRBV19 with TRBJ2-3; D possibly corresponds to TRBD1 (7 bases). The CDR3 is 14 amino acids. Germline loops: CDR1 LNHDA, CDR2 SQIVND (reference sequence). Trimming cost V 2 bases and J 4 bases, with 10 bases left between them. The CDR3 DNA reads TGTGCCAGTAGTATAACAGGGGAGGCAGATACGCAGTATTTT. As protein: CASSITGEADTQYF.

This sequence joins TRBV5-4 and TRBJ1-4, with D possibly matching TRBD1 (6 bases). CDR3 size: 17 residues. The V end lost 4 bases, the J end lost 7 bases, and 23 bases lay between the germline ends. CDR1 and CDR2 from the germline V gene are SGHNT and YYREEE (reference sequence). The CDR3 DNA sequence: TGTGCCAGCAGCAAAAGGGTTTTCAGGGGAGACGGTGAAAAACTGTTTTTT. Translated: CASSKRVFRGDGEKLFF.

The chain combines TRBV15 with TRBJ2-7, with D possibly being TRBD2 (5 bases). CDR3 length equals 15 residues. The germline V and J ends were trimmed by 0 bases and 5 bases, with 14 bases remaining between them. Per germline, CDR1 LNHNV and CDR2 YYDKDF (reference sequence). CDR3 coding DNA: TGTGCCACCAGCAGAGATGAGGGAGTAGTCCACGAGCAGTACTTC. Amino acids: CATSRDEGVVHEQYF.

Turning to this clone: A read error may explain this, as a much larger clone is one base away. The rearrangement joins TRBV3-1 (or the pseudogene TRBV3-2) to TRBJ1-2; D not resolved. The CDR3 has 12 residues. Germline V gene lookup returns CDR1 LGHDT and CDR2 YNNKEL (reference sequence). The V end was cut by 4 bases, the J end by 4 bases, with 7 bases between. The DNA for the CDR3 is TGTGCCAGCAGCCGGAGCGTCTATGGCTACACCTTC. This gives the protein CASSRSVYGYTF.

The genes are TRBV19 and TRBJ2-5, with 7 bases matching TRBD1. CDR1 is LNHDA, CDR2 SQIVND, per germline (reference sequence). V was clipped by 4 bases and J by 5 bases; unmatched bases: 7. This CDR3 spans 14 amino acids. CDR3 region: CASSTRQGLETQYF. Here the CDR3 DNA reads TGTGCCAGTAGTACTCGACAGGGTTTGGAGACCCAGTACTTC.

The chain employs TRBV4-1 and TRBJ1-4; 8 nucleotides match TRBD1. This CDR3 has 16 amino acids. CDR1 MGHRA and CDR2 YSYEKL come from the germline V gene. The junction had 6 bases not matched to a gene; V was cut back by 2 bases and J by 4 bases. Here the CDR3 reads CASSQYPDRVNEKLFF. CDR3 DNA: TGCGCCAGCAGCCAATACCCGGACAGGGTTAATGAAAAACTGTTTTTT.

This clone was observed many times. The genes are TRBV4-2 and TRBJ1-6; 7 bases align to TRBD1. The V gene end was trimmed by 2 bases and the J gene end by 7 bases; junction bases not matched to a gene: 5. The CDR3 is made up of 15 amino acids. Germline CDR1 LGHNA, CDR2 YNFKEQ. CDR3 DNA: TGTGCCAGCAGCCAATTCCAGGGGGAGAATTCACCCCTCCACTTT. Residues: CASSQFQGENSPLHF.

There are a few counts of this clone. V gene TRBV3-1 (or the pseudogene TRBV3-2) combines with J gene TRBJ2-7, with TRBD1 matching 9 bases. The ends lost 4 bases at V and 1 base at J; junction bases unmatched: 5. The CDR3 has 15 residues. Germline V gene sequence: CDR1 LGHDT, CDR2 YNNKEL (reference sequence). The DNA for the CDR3 is TGTGCCAGCAGCCTACGGGGACAGGGATCCTACGAGCAGTACTTC. This sequence encodes CASSLRGQGSYEQYF.

The chain combines TRBV10-1 with TRBJ1-1; D remains ambiguous. This CDR3 has 14 residues. CDR1 and CDR2 from the germline V gene are WNHNN and SYGVQD (reference sequence). The germline V and J ends were trimmed by 0 bases and 6 bases, with 11 bases remaining between them. Written as DNA, the CDR3 is TGCGCCAGCAGTGAGTCTCGGACGGGGTCTGAAGCTTTCTTT. It encodes CASSESRTGSEAFF.

The chain couples TRBV20-1 to TRBJ2-5, with 14 nucleotides matching TRBD2. After removal of 3 bases from V and 1 base from J, the junction contained 10 bases not matched to a gene. The CDR3 extends over 18 amino acids. Germline lookup yields CDR1 DFQATT and CDR2 SNEGSKA (reference sequence). The CDR3 loop is CSASRGTSGSLGQETQYF. CDR3 DNA sequence: TGCAGTGCTAGTCGCGGGACTAGCGGGAGCCTGGGCCAAGAGACCCAGTACTTC.

The CDR3 region is CASSPRGEDEKLFF. For the CDR3, the DNA is TGTGCCAGCAGCCCCAGGGGAGAGGATGAAAAACTGTTTTTT. The chain carries TRBV5-4 and TRBJ1-4, with D tentatively TRBD1 (6 bases). V lost 4 bases to trimming and J lost 6 bases, with 13 bases between them. This CDR3 contains 14 residues. Germline values: CDR1 SGHNT, CDR2 YYREEE (reference sequence). The whole variable domain, remainder taken from reference TRBV5-4 and TRBJ1-4, is ETGVTQSPTHLIKTRGQQVTLRCSSQSGHNTVSWYQQALGQGPQFIFQYYREEENGRGNFPPRFSGLQFPNYSSELNVNALELDDSALYLCASSPRGEDEKLFFGSGTQLSVL.

The rearrangement joins TRBV28 to TRBJ1-6; 10 nucleotides agree with TRBD1. This CDR3 comprises 16 residues. Unmatched junction bases numbered 9, after V lost 4 bases and J lost 9 bases. Germline values: CDR1 MDHEN, CDR2 SYDVKM. The CDR3 loop reads CASSSDRDRGFSPLHF. The CDR3 region has the DNA TGTGCCAGCAGTTCAGACCGGGACAGGGGTTTTTCACCCCTCCACTTT. Variable domain in full (rest from reference TRBV28 and TRBJ1-6): DVKVTQSSRYLVKRTGEKVFLECVQDMDHENMFWYRQDPGLGLRLIYFSYDVKMKEKGDIPEGYSVSREKKERFSLILESASTNQTSMYLCASSSDRDRGFSPLHFGNGTRLTVT.

This clone showed up just once. This sequence joins TRBV5-1 and TRBJ1-4, with D uncertain. V dropped 0 bases and J dropped 2 bases, with 8 bases sitting between them. CDR3 length: 15 amino acids. CDR1 and CDR2 from the germline V gene are SGHRS and YFSETQ. The CDR3 DNA is TGCGCCAGCAGCTTGGTCCCCTCGACTAATGAAAAACTGTTTTTT. Translation gives CASSLVPSTNEKLFF.

This chain connects TRBV3-1 (or the pseudogene TRBV3-2) to TRBJ1-1; D not resolved. The germline V gene encodes CDR1 LGHDT and CDR2 YNNKEL (reference sequence). The CDR3 extends over 12 amino acids. V was trimmed by 3 bases and J by 7 bases, leaving 9 bases between them. The CDR3 DNA sequence: TGTGCCAGCAGCCACGGGGTGGGTGAAGCTTTCTTT. Its protein is CASSHGVGEAFF.

The chain has TRBV15 and TRBJ1-5, with TRBD1 as a possible D gene (6 bases). V was pared by 7 bases and J by 3 bases, with 22 bases between. The CDR3 is 17 amino acids. Germline CDR1 LNHNV, CDR2 YYDKDF (reference sequence). The CDR3 loop reads CATTRTKGGQNNQPQHF. CDR3 DNA sequence: TGTGCCACCACCAGGACCAAGGGCGGACAGAACAATCAGCCCCAGCATTTT.

The chain has TRBV4-2 and TRBJ2-7, with a possible D match to TRBD2 (6 bases). This CDR3 comprises 16 residues. With 0 bases removed from V and 4 bases from J, the gap between germline ends came to 16 bases. Per the germline V gene, CDR1 is LGHNA and CDR2 is YNFKEQ. In nucleotides, the CDR3 is TGTGCCAGCAGCCAAGATGGCGGGCGGGATGGGTACGAGCAGTACTTC. Translating gives CASSQDGGRDGYEQYF.

This chain links TRBV19 with TRBJ2-1; 9 bases line up with TRBD2. The CDR3 spans 15 residues. V lost 7 bases to trimming and J lost 7 bases; unmatched junction nucleotides: 11. Germline CDR1 and CDR2: LNHDA and SQIVND (reference sequence). CDR3 DNA sequence: TGTGCCAGTATTTCTAGCGGGGCCATGCGGAATGAGCAGTTCTTC. It is translated as CASISSGAMRNEQFF.

J is TRBJ1-4 and V is TRBV15; D not resolved. CDR1 is LNHNV and CDR2 is YYDKDF in the germline V gene (reference sequence). The length of the CDR3 is 14 residues. V dropped 1 base and J dropped 11 bases, with 14 bases sitting between them. CDR3 nucleotides: TGTGCCACCAGCAGAGGGGCAGAGCCTGGGAAACTGTTTTTT. Translated, it gives CATSRGAEPGKLFF. The variable domain in full, completed from reference TRBV15 and TRBJ1-4, reads DAMVIQNPRYQVTQFGKPVTLSCSQTLNHNVMYWYQQKSSQAPKLLFHYYDKDFNNEADTPDNFQSRRPNTSFCFLDIRSPGLGDTAMYLCATSRGAEPGKLFFGSGTQLSVL.

This chain joins TRBV6-5 and TRBJ1-2; D call uncertain. Germline assignment: CDR1 MNHEY and CDR2 SVGAGI. Trimming pared 0 bases from V and 8 bases from J, leaving 10 bases between. This CDR3 comprises 13 residues. Here the CDR3 reads CASSYSEGYGYTF. Written as DNA, the CDR3 is TGTGCCAGCAGTTACTCGGAGGGCTACGGCTACACCTTC.

The gene calls are TRBV10-1 and TRBJ2-2; D gene unclear. V lost 4 bases, J lost 2 bases, and 8 bases lay in between. The CDR3 extends over 14 amino acids. The V gene's germline CDR1 is WNHNN and CDR2 SYGVQD (reference sequence). The DNA of the CDR3 is TGCGCCAGCAGTGCTCGAGCAAACACCGGGGAGCTGTTTTTT. It specifies CASSARANTGELFF.

J is TRBJ2-2 and V is TRBV5-1, with 11 bases identical to TRBD1. This CDR3 is 16 amino acids long. Germline V gene lookup returns CDR1 SGHRS and CDR2 YFSETQ. V lost 7 bases, J lost 6 bases, and 11 bases stayed unmatched. CDR3 sequence: CASSMQGQGGSGELFF. The CDR3 DNA is TGCGCCAGCTCTATGCAGGGACAGGGGGGCTCCGGGGAGCTGTTTTTT.

J is TRBJ2-7 and V is TRBV29-1; 10 nucleotides agree with TRBD2. V lost 4 bases, J lost 1 base, and 19 bases stayed unmatched. The germline CDR1 and CDR2 sequences are SQVTM and ANQGSEA. The CDR3 is 19 residues long. The CDR3 DNA reads TGCAGCGTTGTAGGTGGAGCGGGAGGGCCAGACTCCCCTTCCTACGAGCAGTACTTC. Protein product: CSVVGGAGGPDSPSYEQYF.

J is TRBJ1-3 and V is TRBV19; no reliable D call. CDR3 size: 13 residues. Germline loops: CDR1 LNHDA, CDR2 SQIVND (reference sequence). V lost 3 bases, J lost 8 bases, and 11 bases lay in between. The CDR3 is CASSIIGIHTIYF. CDR3 sequence (DNA): TGTGCCAGTAGTATTATCGGGATACACACCATATATTTT.

V and J are TRBV28 and TRBJ2-3; TRBD2 agrees at 10 bases. The trim removed 6 bases at V and 0 bases at J, leaving 6 bases unmatched. This CDR3 region has 16 residues. CDR1 MDHEN and CDR2 SYDVKM come from the germline V gene. The CDR3 spells CASSPLLAGSTDTQYF. The CDR3 DNA sequence: TGTGCCAGCAGCCCTTTACTAGCGGGGAGCACAGATACGCAGTATTTT.

This chain links TRBV27 with TRBJ1-2; 8 bases line up with TRBD1. Germline CDR1 reads MNHEY; CDR2 reads SMNVEV (reference sequence). Trimming removed 6 bases from V and 4 bases from J; junction bases left unmatched: 10. The CDR3 is made up of 15 amino acids. The CDR3 DNA sequence: TGTGCCAGCAGCTCCCACAGGGGGGACTTCTATGGCTACACCTTC. It translates to CASSSHRGDFYGYTF.

CDR3 bases: TGTGCCAGCAGGACAGGGGGCGGTGAAAAACTGTTTTTT. Its translation: CASRTGGGEKLFF. The gene calls are TRBV6-5 and TRBJ1-4, with 10 bases fitting TRBD1. The germline gives CDR1 MNHEY, CDR2 SVGAGI. Germline trimming cut 6 bases from V and 7 bases from J; bases unmatched to any gene: 2. This CDR3 has 13 amino acids.

V is TRBV29-1 and J is TRBJ2-5; D perhaps matches TRBD1 (5 bases). V gave up 4 bases and J gave up 5 bases, with 11 bases separating them. This CDR3 region has 12 residues. CDR1 SQVTM and CDR2 ANQGSEA come from the germline V gene. CDR3 amino acids: CSVALGPETQYF. In DNA form, the CDR3 reads TGCAGCGTTGCACTGGGGCCGGAGACCCAGTACTTC.